These T cell receptor beta chains were read from a single sample in a study of shared clonotypes between healthy human individuals. Data came from immunoSEQ multiplex PCR; TCRdb stores just in-frame clones and leaves some out. The table records millions of clones, 95% of them present only once. Sequencing was done on a sample of naive CD4+ T cells sorted from blood. The receptors stem from a man younger than 35 in good health. CDR3s include the opening cysteine and the closing phenylalanine or tryptophan. Fields, in order: V gene, CDR3 length, D gene, clone size, J gene, CDR3 protein, CDR3 DNA. A D gene is named only where the DNA matches it firmly. The size field is filled for only some rows; it gives once, few, many or a size class.

V: TRBV5-1
length: 13
D: TRBD1
size: once
J: TRBJ1-2
CDR3: CASSLDRTGSYTF
DNA: TGCGCCAGCAGCTTGGACCGGACAGGGTCCTACACCTTC

V: TRBV4-1
length: 15
D: .
size: .
J: TRBJ2-5
CDR3: CASSHGSRGEETQYF
DNA: TGCGCCAGCAGCCACGGGTCCCGAGGGGAAGAGACCCAGTACTTC

V: TRBV6-5
length: 15
D: TRBD1
size: .
J: TRBJ2-5
CDR3: CASSPFPGTGGTQYF
DNA: TGTGCCAGCAGTCCTTTCCCCGGGACAGGGGGGACCCAGTACTTC

V: TRBV5-3
length: 19
D: TRBD2
size: .
J: TRBJ2-5
CDR3: CARSMGWTSGERTSETQYF
DNA: TGTGCCAGAAGCATGGGATGGACTAGCGGGGAGAGAACCTCAGAGACCCAGTACTTC

V: TRBV10-3
length: 11
D: .
size: .
J: TRBJ2-7
CDR3: CAIRSGEEQYF
DNA: TGTGCCATCAGGTCGGGGGAAGAGCAGTACTTC

V: TRBV5-1
length: 15
D: .
size: .
J: TRBJ1-4
CDR3: CASSLAGQGFEKLFF
DNA: TGCGCCAGCAGCTTGGCCGGGCAGGGTTTTGAAAAACTGTTTTTT

V: TRBV6-6
length: 15
D: .
size: .
J: TRBJ1-5
CDR3: CASSPWVGLDQPQHF
DNA: TGTGCCAGCAGTCCATGGGTGGGCCTTGATCAGCCCCAGCATTTT

V: TRBV5-1
length: 16
D: TRBD1
size: .
J: TRBJ2-3
CDR3: CASSLPGQGGPDTQYF
DNA: TGCGCCAGCAGCCTTCCGGGACAGGGAGGGCCAGATACGCAGTATTTT

V: TRBV18
length: 13
D: .
size: .
J: TRBJ2-7
CDR3: CASSPILGGEQYF
DNA: TGTGCCAGCTCACCAATACTGGGTGGCGAGCAGTACTTC

V: TRBV7-2
length: 17
D: TRBD2
size: .
J: TRBJ2-1
CDR3: CASSLGPSGGSYNEQFF
DNA: TGTGCCAGCAGCTTAGGTCCTAGCGGGGGGTCCTACAATGAGCAGTTCTTC

V: TRBV28
length: 16
D: .
size: .
J: TRBJ1-6
CDR3: CASRDGQRSYNSPLHF
DNA: TGTGCCAGCAGGGATGGGCAGAGGTCCTATAATTCACCCCTCCACTTT

V: TRBV2
length: 16
D: TRBD1
size: .
J: TRBJ1-6
CDR3: CASSEAPTGGFSPLHF
DNA: TGTGCCAGCAGTGAAGCACCCACAGGGGGCTTTTCACCCCTCCACTTT

V: TRBV5-5
length: 14
D: .
size: .
J: TRBJ1-6
CDR3: CASSLGTADSPLHF
DNA: TGTGCCAGCAGCTTGGGGACAGCGGATTCACCCCTCCACTTT

V: TRBV6-5
length: 14
D: TRBD2
size: .
J: TRBJ2-3
CDR3: CASCLGAGVDTQYF
DNA: TGTGCCAGCTGCCTAGGGGCGGGAGTAGATACGCAGTATTTT

V: TRBV5-1
length: 14
D: .
size: .
J: TRBJ2-3
CDR3: CASSLQAGTDTQYF
DNA: TGCGCCAGCAGCTTGCAAGCGGGCACAGATACGCAGTATTTT

V: TRBV6-5
length: 15
D: .
size: .
J: TRBJ1-6
CDR3: CASNVGTLTDSPLHF
DNA: TGTGCCAGCAACGTCGGAACCTTGACTGATTCACCCCTCCACTTT

V: TRBV7-2
length: 13
D: TRBD1
size: .
J: TRBJ1-2
CDR3: CASSPWTGEGYTF
DNA: TGTGCCAGCAGCCCTTGGACAGGGGAAGGCTACACCTTC

V: TRBV9
length: 14
D: .
size: .
J: TRBJ1-3
CDR3: CASSPRGKVNTIYF
DNA: TGTGCCAGCAGCCCACGAGGCAAGGTCAACACCATATATTTT

V: TRBV6-1
length: 13
D: .
size: once
J: TRBJ1-1
CDR3: CASSRGENTEAFF
DNA: TGTGCCAGCAGTCGGGGCGAGAACACTGAAGCTTTCTTT

V: TRBV5-6
length: 12
D: .
size: .
J: TRBJ2-5
CDR3: CASSLTGKVQYF
DNA: TGTGCCAGCAGCTTGACCGGGAAGGTACAGTACTTC

V: TRBV7-2
length: 15
D: TRBD2
size: .
J: TRBJ2-5
CDR3: CASSFGLAGMETQYF
DNA: TGTGCCAGCAGCTTTGGCCTAGCGGGGATGGAGACCCAGTACTTC

V: TRBV27
length: 16
D: .
size: .
J: TRBJ2-7
CDR3: CASRKIGVTQAYEQYF
DNA: TGTGCCAGCAGGAAAATCGGGGTTACACAAGCCTACGAGCAGTACTTC

V: TRBV18
length: 15
D: TRBD1
size: .
J: TRBJ2-7
CDR3: CASSRLGTGAYEQYF
DNA: TGTGCCAGCTCACGTTTGGGGACAGGGGCCTACGAGCAGTACTTC

V: TRBV29-1
length: 15
D: .
size: .
J: TRBJ2-1
CDR3: CSVAQTGPFYNEQFF
DNA: TGCAGCGTTGCCCAGACAGGCCCATTCTACAATGAGCAGTTCTTC

V: TRBV2
length: 14
D: .
size: .
J: TRBJ1-5
CDR3: CASSEEQINQPQHF
DNA: TGTGCCAGCAGTGAGGAGCAAATCAATCAGCCCCAGCATTTT

V: TRBV6-1
length: 13
D: TRBD1
size: .
J: TRBJ1-1
CDR3: CASRAGGNTEAFF
DNA: TGTGCCAGCAGGGCAGGGGGGAACACTGAAGCTTTCTTT

V: TRBV6-6
length: 12
D: .
size: .
J: TRBJ1-3
CDR3: CASGNSGNTIYF
DNA: TGTGCCAGCGGTAACTCTGGAAACACCATATATTTT

V: TRBV25-1
length: 16
D: TRBD2
size: .
J: TRBJ2-6
CDR3: CASGGRGMSGANVLTF
DNA: TGTGCCAGTGGGGGGAGGGGAATGTCTGGGGCCAACGTCCTGACTTTC

V: TRBV5-1
length: 15
D: TRBD2
size: .
J: TRBJ2-5
CDR3: CASSRTSGAPETQYF
DNA: TGCGCCAGCAGCAGGACTAGCGGGGCGCCCGAGACCCAGTACTTC

V: TRBV9
length: 15
D: TRBD1
size: .
J: TRBJ2-1
CDR3: CASSVGQGFYNEQFF
DNA: TGTGCCAGCAGCGTAGGACAGGGCTTCTACAATGAGCAGTTCTTC

V: TRBV7-2
length: 15
D: .
size: .
J: TRBJ2-2
CDR3: CASSRDGGISGELFF
DNA: TGTGCCAGCAGCAGGGATGGCGGGATTAGCGGGGAGCTGTTTTTT

V: TRBV5-4
length: 14
D: .
size: .
J: TRBJ2-5
CDR3: CASSSRTGGETQYF
DNA: TGTGCCAGCAGCTCCCGGACAGGAGGGGAGACCCAGTACTTC

V: TRBV30
length: 13
D: .
size: .
J: TRBJ2-3
CDR3: CAGAGGGTDTQYF
DNA: TGTGCCGGGGCCGGAGGGGGCACAGATACGCAGTATTTT

V: TRBV19
length: 15
D: TRBD1
size: .
J: TRBJ1-4
CDR3: CASSLGTGLNEKLFF
DNA: TGTGCCAGTAGTCTCGGGACAGGCCTAAATGAAAAACTGTTTTTT

V: TRBV5-1
length: 12
D: .
size: .
J: TRBJ1-3
CDR3: CASGTEGNTIYF
DNA: TGCGCCAGCGGGACCGAAGGAAACACCATATATTTT

V: TRBV27
length: 15
D: .
size: .
J: TRBJ1-1
CDR3: CASSSHRSPDTEAFF
DNA: TGTGCCAGCAGTTCCCACAGGTCCCCAGACACTGAAGCTTTCTTT

V: TRBV29-1
length: 13
D: .
size: .
J: TRBJ2-3
CDR3: CSVHRDLTDTQYF
DNA: TGCAGCGTCCACAGGGATCTCACAGATACGCAGTATTTT

V: TRBV7-2
length: 12
D: TRBD2
size: .
J: TRBJ2-5
CDR3: CATRGSGETQYF
DNA: TGTGCCACCCGCGGGAGCGGAGAGACCCAGTACTTC

V: TRBV7-9
length: 11
D: .
size: .
J: TRBJ2-1
CDR3: CASSSFGEQFF
DNA: TGTGCCAGCAGCTCGTTTGGCGAGCAGTTCTTC

V: TRBV5-1
length: 15
D: .
size: .
J: TRBJ1-1
CDR3: CASSPQLEGRTEAFF
DNA: TGCGCCAGCAGCCCCCAGTTGGAGGGCAGGACTGAAGCTTTCTTT

V: TRBV28
length: 15
D: TRBD2
size: .
J: TRBJ2-1
CDR3: CASSLAAYGGSEQFF
DNA: TGTGCCAGCAGTTTGGCGGCATACGGGGGGAGTGAGCAGTTCTTC

V: TRBV7-9
length: 16
D: TRBD1
size: .
J: TRBJ2-5
CDR3: CASSQILGQGQETQYF
DNA: TGTGCCAGCAGCCAAATCCTGGGACAGGGCCAAGAGACCCAGTACTTC

V: TRBV6-1
length: 10
D: .
size: once
J: TRBJ1-2
CDR3: CASRTSGYTF
DNA: TGTGCCAGCAGAACTAGCGGCTACACCTTC

V: TRBV7-2
length: 12
D: .
size: .
J: TRBJ2-7
CDR3: CASSRTSREQYF
DNA: TGTGCCAGCAGCCGAACTAGTCGCGAGCAGTACTTC

V: TRBV7-9
length: 14
D: .
size: .
J: TRBJ2-7
CDR3: CASSPRDNSYEQYF
DNA: TGTGCCAGCAGCCCCAGAGACAATTCCTACGAGCAGTACTTC

V: TRBV29-1
length: 12
D: .
size: .
J: TRBJ2-3
CDR3: CSVRTLGDTQYF
DNA: TGCAGCGTTAGGACATTGGGGGATACGCAGTATTTT

V: TRBV9
length: 15
D: TRBD1
size: .
J: TRBJ2-3
CDR3: CASSRDRGATDTQYF
DNA: TGTGCCAGCAGCCGGGACAGGGGGGCTACAGATACGCAGTATTTT